This T cell receptor beta chain emerged from a study of T-cell reconstitution after alpha-beta-depleted transplantation in children. Notes on the study in general: Counts and diversity of T cells one year after transplant came mostly from newly produced T cells. Surviving recipient T cells and thymic progenitors accounted for the high day-60 TCRbeta diversity observed in some patients. As was reported, about two months after transplant, alpha-beta T cells came from several hundred expanded graft clones.

CDR3 size: 15 residues. Trimming took 4 bases from V and 2 from J, leaving 14 bases between them. CDR1 is LGHDT, CDR2 YNNKEL, per germline (reference sequence). This clonotype was found a few times. The antigen is not known. For TCRbeta, the library was prepared with unique molecular identifiers. TCRdb re-analysed the PCR reads in MiXCR, keeping a single row per CDR3 protein. The table shows about 980,000 distinct CDR3 sequences, with about 30% occurring only once. Material: PBMCs, mostly from graft donor cells, obtained 360 days after TCRalphabeta/CD19-depleted stem cell transplant. The rearrangement joins TRBV3-1 to TRBJ1-1; tentative D call: TRBD1 (5 bases). The receptor comes from a boy younger than two who had a stem cell transplant for SCID, so the T cells may come from the graft donor. The CDR3 is CASSPSETVNTEAFF. CDR3 DNA sequence: TGTGCCAGCAGCCCATCAGAGACAGTCAACACTGAAGCTTTCTTT.